Shown below are 22 T cell receptor beta chains from a single sample sequenced in a study of regulatory T cells in long-lasting Graves disease. The time point: persistent/refractory GD, antithyroid drugs over 5 years with positive TRAb. With RNA extracted from PBMCs as input, the TCR library was made. Both iRepertoire HTBI primers and Arm-PCR of CDR3 regions were used to build the TCR beta libraries. TCRdb recomputed calls from the multiplex PCR reads with MiXCR, one row per CDR3 protein. The sample includes about 470,000 distinct CDR3 sequences, roughly a fifth seen only once; the top ten take roughly 7.1%. This specimen consisted of peripheral blood mononuclear cells (PBMCs), obtained when the disease was refractory, from a patient treated with antithyroid drugs. These receptors came from a female donor with Graves disease.

This clonotype was seen at least ten times. CDR3 protein: CSAKEGGGETQYF. The CDR3 DNA is TGCAGTGCAAAGGAAGGGGGCGGGGAGACCCAGTACTTC. The chain combines TRBV20-1 with TRBJ2-5; the match to TRBD1 covers 7 bases. The CDR3 totals 13 residues. Germline CDR1 DFQATT, CDR2 SNEGSKA (reference sequence). The V segment lost 6 bases and the J segment 5 bases; nucleotides outside the gene matches: 9.

This clonotype was seen only a few times. V and J are TRBV20-1 and TRBJ2-7, with D uncertain. Germline V gene lookup returns CDR1 DFQATT and CDR2 SNEGSKA (reference sequence). Trimming took 1 base from V and 5 from J, leaving 6 bases between them. There are 11 residues in the CDR3. The CDR3 reads CSARGVHEQYF. In DNA, the CDR3 is TGCAGTGCTAGAGGGGTCCACGAGCAGTACTTC.

The V call is TRBV5-4, the J call TRBJ1-1, with D perhaps TRBD1 (6 bases). The CDR3 totals 16 residues. Trimming cost V 5 bases and J 3 bases, with 20 bases left between them. Per the germline V gene, CDR1 is SGHNT and CDR2 is YYREEE (reference sequence). This CDR3 reads CASSLAGGGVDTEAFF. CDR3 coding DNA: TGTGCCAGCAGTCTCGCGGGGGGCGGGGTGGACACTGAAGCTTTCTTT.

This clonotype was observed many times. The chain employs TRBV12-3 or TRBV12-4 and TRBJ1-1; D is unclear. CDR3 length: 15 amino acids. V lost 1 base, J lost 0 bases, and 9 bases lay in between. The DNA of the CDR3 is TGTGCCAGCAGTTTAGACGGCAGGTTGAACACTGAAGCTTTCTTT. As protein: CASSLDGRLNTEAFF.

There are many counts of this clonotype. V gene TRBV7-8 combines with J gene TRBJ1-4; D remains unclear. This CDR3 has 14 amino acids. CDR1 is SGHVS and CDR2 is FQNEAQ in the germline V gene. V was shortened by 5 bases and J by 5 bases, with 12 bases between the two germline ends. DNA of the CDR3: TGTGCCAGCAGCAGGACCACTACGAATGAAAAACTGTTTTTT. It translates to CASSRTTTNEKLFF.

This clonotype was seen at least ten times. V and J are TRBV28 and TRBJ2-7, with 7 bases fitting TRBD1. Per germline, CDR1 MDHEN and CDR2 SYDVKM. The CDR3 consists of 14 residues. V dropped 5 bases and J dropped 2; count of bases not matched to a gene: 6. The CDR3 DNA reads TGTGCCAGCAGTATCAGGGGGTCTGCCTACGAGCAGTACTTC. Translation: CASSIRGSAYEQYF.

This clonotype was counted only a few times. This chain uses TRBV11-2 with TRBJ2-3, with TRBD1 as a possible D gene (6 bases). Germline CDR1 reads SGHAT; CDR2 reads FQNNGV. This CDR3 has 17 residues. Trimming stripped 4 bases from V and 2 bases from J, with 19 bases between. Here the CDR3 reads CASSSWWAAGDTDTQYF. Written as DNA, the CDR3 is TGTGCCAGCAGCTCTTGGTGGGCTGCAGGGGACACAGATACGCAGTATTTT.

The chain uses TRBV11-2 and TRBJ1-6; tentatively, D is TRBD1 (5 bases). Trimming shortened V by 5 bases and J by 9 bases, and 17 bases separated the two germline ends. This CDR3 is 15 amino acids long. The germline CDR1 and CDR2 sequences are SGHAT and FQNNGV. The chain's CDR3 is CASSPGTAPGSPLHF. DNA for the CDR3: TGTGCCAGCAGCCCCGGGACGGCGCCAGGTTCACCCCTCCACTTT. Variable domain in full (rest from reference TRBV11-2 and TRBJ1-6): EAGVAQSPRYKIIEKRQSVAFWCNPISGHATLYWYQQILGQGPKLLIQFQNNGVVDDSQLPKDRFSAERLKGVDSTLKIQPAKLEDSAVYLCASSPGTAPGSPLHFGNGTRLTVT.

The sample holds many counts of this clonotype. The genes are TRBV28 and TRBJ1-1; tentatively, D is TRBD1 (5 bases). Germline CDR1 is MDHEN and CDR2 is SYDVKM. V gave up 3 bases and J gave up 6 bases, with 14 bases separating them. The CDR3 covers 14 residues. CDR3 loop: CASSFPSRDPEAFF. As DNA, the CDR3 is TGTGCCAGCAGTTTCCCCTCCAGGGACCCTGAAGCTTTCTTT.

This clonotype appeared a few times. V gene TRBV28 combines with J gene TRBJ2-5; TRBD2 matches 11 bases. This CDR3 is built from 17 residues. Per germline, CDR1 MDHEN and CDR2 SYDVKM. Trimming cost V 2 bases and J 2 bases; bases outside gene matches: 7. The CDR3 DNA follows: TGTGCCAGCAGTTTACTCCCGGGACTAGCGGAACAAGAGACCCAGTACTTC. Residues: CASSLLPGLAEQETQYF.

Points on this clonotype: One junction end does not reproduce the germline sequence, and a read error may be involved. This chain links TRBV20-1 with TRBJ2-7; D possibly matches TRBD1 or TRBD2 (5 bases each). Germline lookup yields CDR1 DFQATT and CDR2 SNEGSKA (reference sequence). This CDR3 is 12 amino acids long. The CDR3 sequence is CRASDGAYKQYF. Here the CDR3 DNA reads TGCAGAGCCTCAGACGGGGCCTACAAGCAGTACTTC.

This clonotype was seen ten or more times. This sequence joins TRBV7-2 and TRBJ2-7, with TRBD2 matching 12 bases. The CDR3 is 18 residues long. Germline-derived CDR1 and CDR2 are SGHTA and FQGNSA. V shed 1 base and J 2 bases; nucleotides not matched to a gene: 9. CDR3 in amino acids: CASSLVRGLAGGPYEQYF. CDR3 nucleotide sequence: TGTGCCAGCAGCTTAGTCAGGGGTCTAGCGGGAGGGCCCTACGAGCAGTACTTC.

The chain combines TRBV3-1 with TRBJ1-6, with D tentatively TRBD1 (5 bases). Germline CDR1 LGHDT, CDR2 YNNKEL (reference sequence). The CDR3 has 14 amino acids. Trimming removed 7 bases at V and 6 bases at J, with 13 bases between. The CDR3 sequence is CASNSRDSNSPLHF. In DNA, the CDR3 is TGTGCCAGCAACAGTCGTGACAGTAATTCACCCCTCCACTTT.

This clonotype was seen more than once but under ten times. The chain joins TRBV28 to TRBJ2-3; no clear D. Germline CDR1 reads MDHEN; CDR2 reads SYDVKM. This CDR3 region has 13 residues. Trimming left V 7 bases short and J 2 bases short, with 10 bases between. CDR3: CASTPGSTDTQYF. Written as DNA, the CDR3 is TGTGCCAGCACCCCCGGGTCCACAGATACGCAGTATTTT.

This clonotype has only a few counts. The chain uses TRBV28 and TRBJ2-1, with D possibly called TRBD1 or TRBD2 (5 bases each). V lost 4 bases and J lost 0, with 16 bases in between. Germline CDR1 is MDHEN and CDR2 is SYDVKM. The length of the CDR3 is 17 residues. The CDR3 coding sequence is TGTGCCAGCAGTTCGACCGGGACCCGGAGCTCCTACAATGAGCAGTTCTTC. This gives the protein CASSSTGTRSSYNEQFF.

The gene calls are TRBV6-6 and TRBJ2-7; 8 nucleotides line up with TRBD2. The CDR3 spans 15 residues. Germline trimming cut 0 bases from V and 5 bases from J; bases unmatched to any gene: 6. CDR1 is MNHNY, CDR2 SVGAGI, per germline (reference sequence). CDR3 sequence reads: CASSYSAGGGHEQYF. For the CDR3, the DNA is TGTGCCAGCAGTTACTCGGCTGGCGGGGGGCACGAGCAGTACTTC.

V and J are TRBV5-1 and TRBJ2-6, with 7 bases identical to TRBD2. The V gene's germline CDR1 is SGHRS and CDR2 YFSETQ. Losses at the gene ends were 2 bases for V and 0 bases for J; bases not matched to a gene: 11. There are 19 residues in the CDR3. The CDR3 protein is CASSFLPGGGSSGANVLTF. CDR3 in DNA: TGCGCCAGCAGCTTCCTCCCGGGGGGAGGGAGCTCTGGGGCCAACGTCCTGACTTTC.

This chain connects TRBV4-1 to TRBJ2-1, with D possibly called TRBD1 or TRBD2 (5 bases each). Trimming took off 4 bases at V and 0 bases at J, with 10 bases between the two ends. There are 15 residues in the CDR3. Germline CDR1 and CDR2: MGHRA and YSYEKL. The CDR3 protein is CASSPGPSSYNEQFF. In nucleotides, the CDR3 is TGCGCCAGCAGCCCGGGACCTAGCTCCTACAATGAGCAGTTCTTC.

The V gene is TRBV12-3 or TRBV12-4, the J gene TRBJ2-7; TRBD1 agrees at 12 bases. With V trimmed by 4 bases and J by 5 bases, 6 bases remained unmatched. The CDR3 consists of 15 residues. CDR3 amino acids: CASSSEGTGGDEQYF. The CDR3, as DNA: TGTGCCAGCAGTTCCGAAGGGACAGGGGGCGACGAGCAGTACTTC.

This clonotype was detected many times. The chain recombines TRBV2 with TRBJ2-1; D gene ambiguous. The CDR3 loop spans 14 amino acids. Trimming took off 7 bases at V and 3 bases at J, with 13 bases between the two ends. Germline assignment: CDR1 SNHLY and CDR2 FYNNEI. This chain's CDR3 is CASIGRRYYNEQFF. CDR3 DNA sequence: TGTGCCAGCATAGGCAGACGCTACTACAATGAGCAGTTCTTC.

This clonotype was detected many times. The V and J genes are TRBV5-1 and TRBJ1-4; tentative D call: TRBD1 (6 bases). Germline V CDR1 and CDR2: SGHRS, YFSETQ. Trimming took 1 base from V and 5 from J, leaving 18 bases between them. This CDR3 spans 17 amino acids. In nucleotides, the CDR3 is TGCGCCAGCAGCTTGTCACTGGTTCGGGGGCCGAATGAAAAACTGTTTTTT. Its translation is CASSLSLVRGPNEKLFF.

This clonotype showed up many times. The chain recombines TRBV10-3 with TRBJ1-1; unclear D gene. The CDR3 is made up of 14 amino acids. CDR1 and CDR2 (germline): ENHRY, SYGVKD. V lost 0 bases, J lost 4 bases, and 9 bases lay in between. The CDR3 bases are TGTGCCATCAGTGAGTCCGGCGGGCGCACTGAAGCTTTCTTT. Its translation is CAISESGGRTEAFF.